The 12 T cell receptor beta chains below all came from one sample that was sequenced in a study of blood T cell repertoires in COVID-19. Clones were read by immunoSEQ multiplex PCR, and TCRdb kept only the in-frame ones, dropping some. The profile shows about 280,000 clones, more than 85% of them singletons. The specimen sequenced was peripheral blood. All receptors derive from a man aged 35-49 years with acute or convalescent COVID-19.

The gene calls are TRBV7-9 and TRBJ1-6; the D is unclear. This CDR3 comprises 17 residues. Trimming removed 6 bases at V and 0 bases at J, with 15 bases between. Germline assignment: CDR1 SEHNR and CDR2 FQNEAQ (reference sequence). The CDR3 nucleotides read TGTGCCAGCAGTGCCGGTGGGCCCTACTCCTATAATTCACCCCTCCACTTT. As protein: CASSAGGPYSYNSPLHF.

The chain is built from TRBV5-1 and TRBJ2-2; 10 bases fit TRBD1. This CDR3 is built from 15 residues. Germline trimming cut 4 bases from V and 4 bases from J; bases unmatched to any gene: 4. Germline V gene data show CDR1 as SGHRS and CDR2 as YFSETQ. CDR3 nucleotides: TGCGCCAGCAGCGGCGGGACAGGGGTCACCGGGGAGCTGTTTTTT. Amino acids: CASSGGTGVTGELFF.

CDR3 protein: CASSPQGGSYNEQFF. CDR3 nucleotides: TGTGCCAGCAGCCCCCAGGGCGGTAGTTACAATGAGCAGTTCTTC. This rearrangement joins TRBV7-8 to TRBJ2-1; tentative D call: TRBD1 (5 bases). The CDR3 sequence is 15 residues long. Germline lookup yields CDR1 SGHVS and CDR2 FQNEAQ. V lost 5 bases and J lost 4, with 15 bases in between.

The chain carries TRBV28 and TRBJ2-2; D is unresolved. Germline V gives CDR1 MDHEN, CDR2 SYDVKM. The CDR3 is 14 amino acids. Deletions cut 5 bases from V and 7 bases from J, with 14 bases between. The CDR3 nucleotides read TGTGCCAGCAGTCTAATGACGGAGATCGGGGAGCTGTTTTTT. Its translation: CASSLMTEIGELFF. The full variable domain, completed using reference TRBV28 and TRBJ2-2, is DVKVTQSSRYLVKRTGEKVFLECVQDMDHENMFWYRQDPGLGLRLIYFSYDVKMKEKGDIPEGYSVSREKKERFSLILESASTNQTSMYLCASSLMTEIGELFFGEGSRLTVL.

CDR3 nucleotides: TGTGCCAGCACTCGTCTAGCGGGGGGGACGAATGAGCAGTTCTTC. It specifies CASTRLAGGTNEQFF. The chain employs TRBV3-1 (or the pseudogene TRBV3-2) and TRBJ2-1; the match to TRBD2 covers 12 bases. In germline, CDR1 is LGHDT, CDR2 YNNKEL (reference sequence). V gave up 7 bases and J gave up 7 bases; unmatched junction bases: 8. CDR3 size: 15 residues.

V is TRBV10-3 and J is TRBJ1-2; 7 bases are shared with TRBD1. V shed 2 bases, J shed 9 bases, and the junction held 9 bases outside the gene matches. CDR3 length: 14 amino acids. Looked up from germline, CDR1 is ENHRY and CDR2 is SYGVKD. The CDR3 is CAISEPGQRVSYTF. Here the CDR3 DNA reads TGTGCCATCAGTGAGCCGGGACAGAGGGTCAGCTACACCTTC.

The CDR3 protein is CASSRRGRYEQFF. The CDR3 region has the DNA TGTGCCAGCAGCCGACGGGGGAGGTATGAGCAGTTCTTC. The chain joins TRBV6-5 to TRBJ2-1, with D possibly matching TRBD2 (6 bases). The CDR3 has 13 residues. Germline CDR1 is MNHEY and CDR2 is SVGAGI. The V gene lost 6 bases and the J gene lost 8 bases, with 14 bases spanning the gap.

The chain carries TRBV12-5 and TRBJ1-5; D gene uncertain. CDR1 is LGHNT, CDR2 FRNRAP, per germline. Trimming pared 2 bases from V and 0 bases from J, leaving 8 bases between. The CDR3 is made up of 15 amino acids. Here the CDR3 reads CASGLSPFSNQPQHF. The CDR3 DNA reads TGTGCTAGTGGTTTGTCCCCTTTTAGCAATCAGCCCCAGCATTTT.

V and J are TRBV11-2 and TRBJ1-1, with D hard to call. The CDR3 is 13 amino acids. The germline CDR1 and CDR2 sequences are SGHAT and FQNNGV. Deletions cut 7 bases from V and 4 bases from J, with 13 bases between. CDR3 in DNA: TGTGCCAGCAAGAACGTATCGGTCACTGAAGCTTTCTTT. Translating gives CASKNVSVTEAFF.

This rearrangement joins TRBV2 to TRBJ2-1; 9 bases agree with TRBD2. V lost 8 bases, J lost 5 bases, and 16 bases stayed unmatched. The germline V gene has CDR1 SNHLY and CDR2 FYNNEI. The CDR3 is 17 amino acids. CDR3 nucleotide sequence: TGTGCCAGCGGAGGACTAGCGATGTTCGGAGGCGACAATGAGCAGTTCTTC. It codes for CASGGLAMFGGDNEQFF.

Written as DNA, the CDR3 is TGTGCTAGTGGTACCTTTGGACAGGGTGCTGGAAACACCATATATTTT. The encoded protein is CASGTFGQGAGNTIYF. The V gene is TRBV12-5, the J gene TRBJ1-3; 8 bases map to TRBD1. V lost 5 bases, J lost 2 bases, and 8 bases stayed unmatched. This CDR3 spans 16 amino acids. Germline V gene data show CDR1 as LGHNT and CDR2 as FRNRAP.

The rearrangement links TRBV12-3 or TRBV12-4 to TRBJ2-1; D unresolved. Trimming shortened V by 6 bases and J by 8 bases, and 11 bases separated the two germline ends. CDR3 length: 12 residues. CDR3 coding DNA: TGTGCCAGCAGCCTCCACTCACATGAGCAGTTCTTC. Its protein is CASSLHSHEQFF.